This T cell receptor (beta chain) was identified in a study of shared clonotypes between healthy human individuals (dated by TCRdb to 2020 to 2021). Some background on the complete study: A couple of women and three men aged 18 to 49 years were included in the cohort. Leukapheresis yielded between about 0.94 and 8.9 billion PBMCs per donor. Libraries were prepared and TCR repertoires were sequenced by different laboratories using diverse techniques, in order to increase sequencing depth and limit assay-specific biases. Blood TCR repertoires of several healthy adults were deeply sequenced to estimate repertoire size and the extent of clonotype sharing between individuals. Per donor, three plates each were used for CD4 naive and CD4 memory, two for CD8 naive, and one for CD8 memory.

Overall results and qualifications from the work: Incomplete sequencing was indicated by rarefaction of sorted-subset datasets, despite the large sequencing depth. Sampling was limited to blood, and TCR repertoires in tissue likely differ from TCR repertoires in blood. Larger estimated clonotype richness was generally found for naive subsets than for memory subsets. Because the study included a small number of donors, the genetic and exposure-history diversity represented was limited. Based on pairwise subsampling, the degree of clonotype sharing among donors was expected to be affected by sequencing depth. Roughly 5% of naive CD4, more than 3% of naive CD8, approximately 2.2% of memory CD4, and 0.4% of memory CD8 clonotypes were shared across several donors. Higher generation probabilities were observed for clonotypes shared by all four sorted-subset donors than for non-shared clonotypes.

On this clone: No cognate antigen has been identified for it. No qualities accompany the bases; no much larger clone lies one base away.

The CDR3 contains 17 residues, cysteine and phenylalanine counted. Here the CDR3 DNA is all that survives: 51 bases in frame from base 1. From the germline V gene (reference sequence), CDR1 is SEHNR and CDR2 is FQNEAQ. V loses 3 bases at its end and J loses 3 bases; junction bases beyond the gene matches: 14. TCR CDR3 regions were amplified from genomic DNA by multiplex PCR using the deep immunoSEQ assay. Genomic DNA extracted from each cell subset was distributed evenly over all wells of several immunoSEQ 96-well plates, and each plate served as one replicate. For sorted subsets, roughly 200 ng of genomic DNA, equivalent to 30,000 or so T cell genomes, went into each replicate PCR. Purified libraries were measured with a Qubit 3.0 fluorometer, size-checked on a Bioanalyzer 2100, and measured again with the KAPA Library Quantification kit. Every immunoSEQ 96-well plate was sequenced on a separate single-read 150-cycle Illumina NextSeq 550 flow cell. In the paper's pipeline: Because the immunoSEQ output held only junctional sequences and lacked quality scores, the filtering could not match the filtering applied to full-length reads. To assign V/J genes and CDR3, sequences were annotated using PyIR, a Python wrapper for IgBLAST v1.9, with IMGT germline references. Reads with weak V/J assignments (E-value above 1e-6), missing CDR3, stop codons, out-of-frame junctions, or ambiguous translated residues were removed. V3J clonotypes were defined as sequences sharing an identical inferred V gene, J gene, and CDR3 amino acid sequence. To compute the percentage overlap between repertoires, the number of shared unique clonotypes was divided by the size of the smaller repertoire. Repertoire richness was assessed with RTK rarefaction, the Chao1 estimator, and Recon v2.1 estimates of unobserved clonotypes. Generation probabilities were computed with OLGA for all TCRbeta clonotypes obtained by the gDNA method from four donors. The clones in this table, taken by TCRdb from immuneACCESS, are in-frame only. Not every clone is retained; where verified, under half of the shortfall comes from an unresolved V gene, and the cause of the rest is unknown. V, J and clone size reflect that table, while D and trimming were determined from the DNA. This sample lists fewer than 800,000 clones; just over 90% were detected once. The top ten clonotypes cover more than 20% of the sample.

CD8 naive samples were CD45RO-negative cells positively selected for CCR7, giving a CD45RA+CCR7+ population that excluded TemRA cells. Healthy HIV-negative adults with no recently reported acute infections or vaccinations were included as donors. Only Caucasian adults living in Nashville, Tennessee, USA were represented among the donors. Blood was obtained by leukapheresis, after which PBMCs were separated by Ficoll-Histopaque density gradient centrifugation and cryopreserved in liquid nitrogen vapor phase. Purity and quantity of every magnetically sorted T cell population were checked by analytical flow cytometry. Genomic DNA was isolated from every sorted fraction and measured by UV absorbance on a Nanodrop 2000c.

Sequencing was done on a sample of naive CD8+ T cells sorted from blood. The sample's cell subset or site label is to be understood as: CD45RA+CCR7+. The TCR was taken from a man between 25 and 39 years old in good health. The rearrangement joined TRBV7-9 to TRBJ2-7; TRBD2 lines up with 7 middle nucleotides. The nucleotide sequence reads TGTGCCAGCAGCTTGGATGAGGGGCGGGAGATGATCTACGAGCAGTACTTC. Its translation is CASSLDEGREMIYEQYF. The entire variable domain, with the stretches around the CDR3 drawn from the reference TRBV7-9 and TRBJ2-7 proteins, is DTGVSQNPRHKITKRGQNVTFRCDPISEHNRLYWYRQTLGQGPEFLTYFQNEAQLEKSRLLSDRFSAERPKGSFSTLEIQRTEQGDSAMYLCASSLDEGREMIYEQYFGPGTRLTVT.